The 4 T cell receptor beta chains reported below all come from one sample, sequenced in a study of vaccination and CD4 T cells after COVID-19. Their cognate antigens are unknown. Treatment denoted: approximately 9-day PBMC culture with coronavirus spike peptide pools or control peptides (ViraFEST assay). The Oncomine TCR Beta short-read assay sequenced DNA from cultured CD4+ T cells. TCRdb redid the calling of the PCR reads with MiXCR, one entry per CDR3 protein. The repertoire holds 7,000 to 9,500 distinct CDR3 sequences, with approximately 60% as singletons. The source material was CD4+ T cells from blood, cultured in vitro. These receptors were collected from a human donor who had recovered from COVID-19.

The chain has TRBV6-5 and TRBJ1-2; the D is unclear. The V end lost 0 bases, the J end lost 6 bases, and 11 bases lay between the germline ends. This CDR3 has 14 amino acids. Germline CDR1 MNHEY, CDR2 SVGAGI. The chain's CDR3 is CASSYSHGTNGYTF. Written as DNA, the CDR3 is TGTGCCAGCAGTTACTCACACGGAACAAATGGCTACACCTTC.

The rearrangement links TRBV12-3 or TRBV12-4 to TRBJ1-2; D gene ambiguous. Trimming pared 4 bases from V and 8 bases from J, leaving 20 bases between. CDR3 length: 15 amino acids. Here the CDR3 reads CASSSPDWADGGYTF. As DNA, the CDR3 is TGTGCCAGCAGTTCTCCCGATTGGGCAGACGGAGGCTACACCTTC.

The chain combines TRBV6-1 with TRBJ1-6; no definite D call. Germline V gene lookup returns CDR1 MNHNS and CDR2 SASEGT. V lost 7 bases and J lost 0, with 7 bases in between. This CDR3 is 14 amino acids long. CDR3 in amino acids: CASKADSYNSPLHF. For the CDR3, the DNA is TGTGCCAGCAAGGCCGACTCCTATAATTCACCCCTCCACTTT.

V gene TRBV19 combines with J gene TRBJ1-2; a possible D gene is TRBD1 (5 bases). Germline V lookup: CDR1 LNHDA, CDR2 SQIVND (reference sequence). Deletions cut 6 bases from V and 4 bases from J, with 12 bases between. The CDR3 has 13 residues. Here the CDR3 DNA reads TGTGCCAGTAGAGCGGGACTCAGCTATGGCTACACCTTC. This sequence encodes CASRAGLSYGYTF.